Sequencing of this TCR beta chain was carried out in a study of CD8+CD57+ T cells in acquired aplastic anemia. Overall study: DNA recovered from sorted CD4+ and CD8+ cells had a mean of 3.2 ug.

A note on this clonotype: Its matching antigen is unknown. Since a much larger clone is just one base distant, this may be a read error. This CDR3 fails to terminate in the conserved phenylalanine or tryptophan, so it likely reflects a read error.

Study outcomes and limitations: Patients and controls shared under 35 CD8+ CDR3 sequences, which appeared highly expressed in patients and within their immunodominant clones.

The CDR3 is 17 amino acids. V lost 0 bases and J lost 3, with 17 bases in between. Germline lookup yields CDR1 MNHEY and CDR2 SVGAGI. The template used for profiling TCR beta VDJ and CDR3 was genomic DNA. TCRdb reprocessed the reads via MiXCR and lists one record per CDR3 protein. Of about 190,000 distinct CDR3 sequences in the sample, 64% are singletons; the top ten hold roughly 50%. The receptor was derived from a human donor with severe aplastic anemia or a healthy control (not recorded which). Sequencing input: sorted CD4+, CD8+, or CD8+CD57+ T cells (not recorded which) from PBMCs. The genes are TRBV6-5 and TRBJ1-2; D might be TRBD1 (6 bases). The CDR3 bases are TGTGCCAGCAGTTACTCGATGGGCCGGGGGCCTGACTATGGCTACACCGTC. Amino acid sequence: CASSYSMGRGPDYGYTV.